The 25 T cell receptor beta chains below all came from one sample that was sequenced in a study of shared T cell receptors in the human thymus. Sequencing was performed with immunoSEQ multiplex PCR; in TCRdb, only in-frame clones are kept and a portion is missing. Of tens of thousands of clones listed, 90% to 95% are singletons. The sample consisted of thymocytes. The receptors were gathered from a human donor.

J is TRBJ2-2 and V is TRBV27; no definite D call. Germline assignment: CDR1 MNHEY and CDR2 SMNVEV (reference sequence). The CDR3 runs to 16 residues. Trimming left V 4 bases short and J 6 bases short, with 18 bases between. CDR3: CASSYGLGATPGELFF. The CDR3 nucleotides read TGTGCCAGCAGTTATGGATTAGGAGCGACTCCCGGGGAGCTGTTTTTT.

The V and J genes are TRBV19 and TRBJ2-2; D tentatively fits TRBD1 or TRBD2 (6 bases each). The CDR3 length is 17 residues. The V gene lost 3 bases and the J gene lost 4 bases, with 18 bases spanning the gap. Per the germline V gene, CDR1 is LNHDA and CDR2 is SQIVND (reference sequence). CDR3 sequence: CASSIYPGAEITGELFF. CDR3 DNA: TGTGCCAGTAGTATTTACCCGGGGGCAGAAATCACCGGGGAGCTGTTTTTT.

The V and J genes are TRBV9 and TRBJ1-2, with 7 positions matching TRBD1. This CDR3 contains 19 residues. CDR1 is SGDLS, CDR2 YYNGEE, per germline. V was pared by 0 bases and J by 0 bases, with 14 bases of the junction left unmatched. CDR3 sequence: CASSVGGLGDSGSNYGYTF. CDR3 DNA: TGTGCCAGCAGCGTAGGAGGTTTGGGGGACAGCGGGTCTAACTATGGCTACACCTTC. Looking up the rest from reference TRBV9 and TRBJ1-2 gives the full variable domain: DSGVTQTPKHLITATGQRVTLRCSPRSGDLSVYWYQQSLDQGLQFLIQYYNGEERAKGNILERFSAQQFPDLHSELNLSSLELGDSALYFCASSVGGLGDSGSNYGYTFGSGTRLTVV.

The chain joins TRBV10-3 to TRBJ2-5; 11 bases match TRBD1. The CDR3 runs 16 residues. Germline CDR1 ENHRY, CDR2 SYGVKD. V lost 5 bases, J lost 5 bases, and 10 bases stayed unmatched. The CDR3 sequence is CAISRIGQGAWETQYF. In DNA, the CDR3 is TGTGCCATCAGTAGAATCGGACAGGGGGCGTGGGAGACCCAGTACTTC.

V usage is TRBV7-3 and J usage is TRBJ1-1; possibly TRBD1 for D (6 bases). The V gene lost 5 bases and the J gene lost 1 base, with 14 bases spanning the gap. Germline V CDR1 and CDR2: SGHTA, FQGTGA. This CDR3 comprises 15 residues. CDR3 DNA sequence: TGTGCCAGCAGCCGGGACACGGCAACGAACACTGAAGCTTTCTTT. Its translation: CASSRDTATNTEAFF. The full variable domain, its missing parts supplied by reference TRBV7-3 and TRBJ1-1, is GAGVSQTPSNKVTEKGKYVELRCDPISGHTALYWYRQSLGQGPEFLIYFQGTGAADDSGLPNDRFFAVRPEGSVSTLKIQRTERGDSAVYLCASSRDTATNTEAFFGQGTRLTVV.

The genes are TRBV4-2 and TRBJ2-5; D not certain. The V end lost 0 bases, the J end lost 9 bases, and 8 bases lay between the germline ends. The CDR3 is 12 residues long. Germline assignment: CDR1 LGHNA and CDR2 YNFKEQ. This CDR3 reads CASSQELPPQYF. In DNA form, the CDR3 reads TGTGCCAGCAGCCAAGAGCTTCCACCCCAGTACTTC.

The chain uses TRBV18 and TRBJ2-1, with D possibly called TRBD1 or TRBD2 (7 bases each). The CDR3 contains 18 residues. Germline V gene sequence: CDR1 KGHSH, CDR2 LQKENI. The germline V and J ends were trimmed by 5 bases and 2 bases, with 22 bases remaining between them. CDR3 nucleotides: TGTGCCAGCTCAACCGGGGGGTTAGGACAGGTTACCTACAATGAGCAGTTCTTC. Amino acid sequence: CASSTGGLGQVTYNEQFF.

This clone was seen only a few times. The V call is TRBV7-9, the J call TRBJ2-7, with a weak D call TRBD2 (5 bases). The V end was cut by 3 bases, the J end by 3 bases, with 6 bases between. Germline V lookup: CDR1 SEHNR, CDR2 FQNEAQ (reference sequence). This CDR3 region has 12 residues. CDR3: CASSFRDYEQYF. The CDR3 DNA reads TGTGCCAGCAGCTTCCGGGACTACGAGCAGTACTTC.

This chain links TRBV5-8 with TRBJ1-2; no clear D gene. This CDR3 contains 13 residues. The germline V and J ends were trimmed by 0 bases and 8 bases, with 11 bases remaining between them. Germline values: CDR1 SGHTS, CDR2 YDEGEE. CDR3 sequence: CASSLEPKGGYTF. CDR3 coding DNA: TGTGCCAGCAGCTTGGAACCCAAGGGCGGCTACACCTTC.

The CDR3 nucleotides read TGTGCCAGCAGCCAAGATCTAGCGGGGGGGGGATACACAGATACGCAGTATTTT. Protein: CASSQDLAGGGYTDTQYF. The chain is built from TRBV4-2 and TRBJ2-3, with 12 bases fitting TRBD2. The CDR3 contains 18 residues. V trimming: 0 bases; J trimming: 2 bases; junction bases outside the gene matches: 6. The germline V gene encodes CDR1 LGHNA and CDR2 YNFKEQ.

CDR3 loop: CASSQGQGFEQYF. The CDR3 DNA is TGCGCCAGCAGCCAAGGACAGGGGTTCGAGCAGTACTTC. The chain employs TRBV4-1 and TRBJ2-7; TRBD1 agrees at 8 bases. With 1 base clipped from V and 6 bases from J, the junction kept 2 bases outside the gene matches. This CDR3 region has 13 residues. Germline-derived CDR1 and CDR2 are MGHRA and YSYEKL.

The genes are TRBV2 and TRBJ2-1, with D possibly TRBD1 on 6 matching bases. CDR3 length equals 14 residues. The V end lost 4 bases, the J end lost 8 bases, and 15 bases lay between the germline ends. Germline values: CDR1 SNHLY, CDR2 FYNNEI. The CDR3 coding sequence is TGTGCCAGCAGTGCACAGGGAAGTTTTCATGAGCAGTTCTTC. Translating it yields CASSAQGSFHEQFF. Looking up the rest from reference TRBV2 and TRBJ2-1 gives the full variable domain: EPEVTQTPSHQVTQMGQEVILRCVPISNHLYFYWYRQILGQKVEFLVSFYNNEISEKSEIFDDQFSVERPDGSNFTLKIRSTKLEDSAMYFCASSAQGSFHEQFFGPGTRLTVL.

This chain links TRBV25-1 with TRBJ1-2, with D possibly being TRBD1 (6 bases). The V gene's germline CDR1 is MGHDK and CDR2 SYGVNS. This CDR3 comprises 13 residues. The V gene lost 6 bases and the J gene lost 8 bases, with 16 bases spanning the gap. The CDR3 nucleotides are TGTGCCAGCAGGGGGCAGTGGGGGGGCGGCTACACCTTC. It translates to CASRGQWGGGYTF.

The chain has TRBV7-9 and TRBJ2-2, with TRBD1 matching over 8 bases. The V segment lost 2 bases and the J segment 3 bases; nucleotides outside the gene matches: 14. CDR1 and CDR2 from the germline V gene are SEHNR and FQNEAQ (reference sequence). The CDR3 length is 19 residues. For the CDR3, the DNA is TGTGCCAGCAGCTTAACGGGACAGGACAAATGGAACGACACCGGGGAGCTGTTTTTT. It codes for CASSLTGQDKWNDTGELFF.

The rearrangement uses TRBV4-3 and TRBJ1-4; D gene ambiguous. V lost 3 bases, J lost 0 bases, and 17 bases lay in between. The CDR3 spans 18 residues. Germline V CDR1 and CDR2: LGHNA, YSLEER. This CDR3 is CASSQTGGKSPTNEKLFF. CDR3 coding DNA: TGCGCCAGCAGCCAGACGGGAGGGAAAAGCCCAACTAATGAAAAACTGTTTTTT.

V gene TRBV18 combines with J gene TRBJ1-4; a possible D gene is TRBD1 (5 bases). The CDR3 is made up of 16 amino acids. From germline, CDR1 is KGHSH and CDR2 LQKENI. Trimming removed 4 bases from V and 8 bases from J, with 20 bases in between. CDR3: CASSRRDSLPREKLFF. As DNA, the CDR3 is TGTGCCAGCTCACGACGAGACAGTCTCCCTAGGGAAAAACTGTTTTTT.

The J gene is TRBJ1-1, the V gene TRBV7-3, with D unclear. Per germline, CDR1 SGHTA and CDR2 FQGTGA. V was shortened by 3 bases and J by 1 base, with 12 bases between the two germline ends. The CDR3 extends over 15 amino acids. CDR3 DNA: TGTGCCAGCAGCTTTGTCCTGGACGGGAACACTGAAGCTTTCTTT. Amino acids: CASSFVLDGNTEAFF.

For the CDR3, the DNA is TGTGCCAGCACCTCGGGACAGTCCTACGAGCAGTACTTC. It is translated as CASTSGQSYEQYF. The chain uses TRBV5-4 and TRBJ2-7; 7 nucleotides align to TRBD1. The CDR3 consists of 13 residues. Germline lookup yields CDR1 SGHNT and CDR2 YYREEE (reference sequence). Trimming at V came to 6 bases and at J to 1 base, leaving 4 bases not matched to a gene.

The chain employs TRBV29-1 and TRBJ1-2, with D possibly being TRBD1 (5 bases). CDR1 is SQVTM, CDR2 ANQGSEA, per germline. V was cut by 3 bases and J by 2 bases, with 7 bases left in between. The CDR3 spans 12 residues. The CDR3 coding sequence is TGCAGCGTTGATGCAGGGAACTATGGCTACACCTTC. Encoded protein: CSVDAGNYGYTF.

CDR3 sequence: CASSYRDRATTDTQYF. CDR3 nucleotide sequence: TGTGCCAGCAGTTACAGGGACAGGGCCACCACAGATACGCAGTATTTT. The rearrangement links TRBV6-6 to TRBJ2-3, with TRBD1 matching 9 bases. Germline V gives CDR1 MNHNY, CDR2 SVGAGI (reference sequence). Losses at the gene ends were 2 bases for V and 2 bases for J; bases not matched to a gene: 5. There are 16 residues in the CDR3.

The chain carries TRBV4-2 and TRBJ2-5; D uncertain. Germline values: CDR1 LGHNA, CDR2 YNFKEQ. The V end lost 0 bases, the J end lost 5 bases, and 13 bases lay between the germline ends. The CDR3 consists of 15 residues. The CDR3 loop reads CASSQDRPRRETQYF. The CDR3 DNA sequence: TGTGCCAGCAGCCAAGATCGGCCTAGACGCGAGACCCAGTACTTC.

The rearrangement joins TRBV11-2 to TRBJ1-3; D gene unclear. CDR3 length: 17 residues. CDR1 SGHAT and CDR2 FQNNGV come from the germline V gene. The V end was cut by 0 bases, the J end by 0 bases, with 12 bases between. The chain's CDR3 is CASSLDLETRSGNTIYF. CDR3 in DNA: TGTGCCAGCAGCTTAGATCTTGAGACGCGCTCTGGAAACACCATATATTTT. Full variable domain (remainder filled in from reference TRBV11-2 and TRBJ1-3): EAGVAQSPRYKIIEKRQSVAFWCNPISGHATLYWYQQILGQGPKLLIQFQNNGVVDDSQLPKDRFSAERLKGVDSTLKIQPAKLEDSAVYLCASSLDLETRSGNTIYFGEGSWLTVV.

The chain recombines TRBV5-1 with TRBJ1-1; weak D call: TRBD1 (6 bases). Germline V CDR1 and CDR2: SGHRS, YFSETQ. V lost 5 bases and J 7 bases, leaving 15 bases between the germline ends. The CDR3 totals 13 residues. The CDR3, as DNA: TGCGCCAGCAGGAACGGACAGCCGCTTGAAGCTTTCTTT. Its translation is CASRNGQPLEAFF.

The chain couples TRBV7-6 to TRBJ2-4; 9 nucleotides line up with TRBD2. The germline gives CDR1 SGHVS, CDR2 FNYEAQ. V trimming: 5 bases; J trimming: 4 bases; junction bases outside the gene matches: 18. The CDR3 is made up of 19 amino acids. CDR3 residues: CASSKGAPKRGVPKNIQYF. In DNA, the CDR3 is TGTGCCAGCAGCAAAGGGGCGCCTAAGCGGGGGGTGCCTAAAAACATTCAGTACTTC.

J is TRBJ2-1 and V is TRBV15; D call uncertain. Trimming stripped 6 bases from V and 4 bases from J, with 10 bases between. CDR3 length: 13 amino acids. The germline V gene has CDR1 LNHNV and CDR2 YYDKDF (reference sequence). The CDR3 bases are TGTGCCACCAGGGTCCTATTTTACAATGAGCAGTTCTTC. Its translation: CATRVLFYNEQFF.